In this sample, the clone carrying this T cell receptor beta chain turned up a few times. Its antigen is unidentified. The V and J ends lost 7 bases and 6 bases, in that order; junction bases with no gene match: 7. CDR3 length: 13 residues. CDR1 and CDR2 (germline): MGHRA, YSYEKL. These data come from a study of vaccination effects on CD4 cells after COVID-19. Profiling relied on immunoSEQ multiplex PCR, and the TCRdb table lists in-frame clones only, not all of them. The table has about 65,000 clones, around 69% seen once. Expansion with viral peptide pools was applied to antigen-specific CD4+ T cells by the ViraFEST assay prior to sequencing. Subsequent to a culture period of 10 to 11 days, CD4+ T cells were isolated. In the vaccine recipients, nucleocapsid antibodies were negative and there was no prior SARS-CoV-2 infection.

The chain is built from TRBV4-1 and TRBJ1-2; 8 bases align to TRBD1. Sequenced material: CD4+ T cells from PBMCs cultured with HCoV-NL63 spike peptides, taken before COVID-19 vaccination. This sequence originates from a human donor who received a COVID-19 vaccine. In nucleotides, the CDR3 is TGCGCCAGCACGGACAGGGTTGCGCATGGCTACACCTTC. Its protein product is CASTDRVAHGYTF.